This TCR beta chain was identified during a study of monozygotic twins with inflammatory bowel disease. Germline-derived CDR1 and CDR2 are SGHRS and YFSETQ. This CDR3 region has 13 residues. TCRdb re-called the 5' RACE reads, yielding one record per CDR3 amino acid sequence without DNA. This sample's clone table lists around 450,000 distinct CDR3 sequences. The sequence derives from a human donor with ulcerative colitis or Crohn's disease, or a healthy co-twin of an affected twin (not recorded which). V usage is TRBV5-1 and J usage is TRBJ2-5; the TCRdb call, TRBD1, lacks DNA for checking. Source material: blood. The CDR3 sequence is CASSRTDRETQYF.